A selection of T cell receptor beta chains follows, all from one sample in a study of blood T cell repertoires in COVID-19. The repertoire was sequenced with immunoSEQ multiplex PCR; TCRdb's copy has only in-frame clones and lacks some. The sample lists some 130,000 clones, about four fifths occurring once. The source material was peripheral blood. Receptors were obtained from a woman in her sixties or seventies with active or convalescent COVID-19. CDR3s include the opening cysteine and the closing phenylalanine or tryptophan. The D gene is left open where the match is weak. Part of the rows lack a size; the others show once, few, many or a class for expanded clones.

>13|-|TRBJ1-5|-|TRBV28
TGTGCCAGCAGTTTATCGTTCGAGGGGCCCCAGCATTTT
CASSLSFEGPQHF
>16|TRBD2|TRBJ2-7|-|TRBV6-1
TGTGCCAGCAGTGCCACACTAGCGGGCAACCCCTACGAGCAGTACTTC
CASSATLAGNPYEQYF
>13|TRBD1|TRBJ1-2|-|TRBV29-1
TGCAGCGCCCCATATACAGGGGCTAGCGGCTACACCTTC
CSAPYTGASGYTF
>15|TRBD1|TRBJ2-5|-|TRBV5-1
TGCGCCAGCAGCTTGGAGGGGGCGAGTGAGCAGACCCAGTACTTC
CASSLEGASEQTQYF
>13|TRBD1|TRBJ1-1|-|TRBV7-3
TGTGCCAGCAGCTATTCAGGGGGGACTGAAGCTTTCTTT
CASSYSGGTEAFF
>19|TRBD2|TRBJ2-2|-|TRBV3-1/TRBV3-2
TGTGCCAGCAGCCCTGAGGGACTAGCGGGGGGCCTCGGAGCCGGGGAGCTGTTTTTT
CASSPEGLAGGLGAGELFF
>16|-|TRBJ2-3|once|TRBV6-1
TGTGCCAGCAGTGAAGCGCATGACGGGGGGCGAGATACGCAGTATTTT
CASSEAHDGGRDTQYF
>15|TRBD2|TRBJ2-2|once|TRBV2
TGTGCCAGCAGCGCGACTAGCGGGCCAACCGGGGAGCTGTTTTTT
CASSATSGPTGELFF
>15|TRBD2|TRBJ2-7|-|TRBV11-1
TGTGCCAGCAGCCCGGGACTAGCGGGAGTTTACGAGCAGTACTTC
CASSPGLAGVYEQYF
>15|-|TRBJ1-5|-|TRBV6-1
TGTGCCAGCAGTGAAGCGGAGGCAGGGACAAGGGCCCAGCATTTT
CASSEAEAGTRAQHF
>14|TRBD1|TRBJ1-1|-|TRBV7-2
TGTGCCAGCAGCTGGACAGGGATGAACACTGAAGCTTTCTTT
CASSWTGMNTEAFF
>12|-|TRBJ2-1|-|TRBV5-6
TGTGCCAGCAGCTTACTGAGACTAGAGCAGTTCTTC
CASSLLRLEQFF
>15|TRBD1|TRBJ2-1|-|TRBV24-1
TGTGCCACCAGTGACCTTGGACAGGACTACAATGAGCAGTTCTTC
CATSDLGQDYNEQFF
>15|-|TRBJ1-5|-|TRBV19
TGTGCCAGTACGGTCCGGGTCGATAGCAATCAGCCCCAGCATTTT
CASTVRVDSNQPQHF
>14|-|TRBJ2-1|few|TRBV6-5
TGTGCCAGCAGTCAGTGGGTATCAGGGAATGAGCAGTTCTTC
CASSQWVSGNEQFF
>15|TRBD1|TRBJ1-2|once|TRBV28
TGTGCCAGCAGTTTACCGACCTTGGGACAGCTTGGGGGCACCTTC
CASSLPTLGQLGGTF
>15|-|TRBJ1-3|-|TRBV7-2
TGTGCCAGCAGCCTGACACCGACCTCTGGAAACACCATATATTTT
CASSLTPTSGNTIYF
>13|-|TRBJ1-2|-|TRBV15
TGTGCCACCAGCAGGGACAGCTACTATGGCTACACCTTC
CATSRDSYYGYTF
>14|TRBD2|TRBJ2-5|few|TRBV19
TGTGCCAGTAGTCGGACTAGCGGTGGAGAGACCCAGTACTTC
CASSRTSGGETQYF
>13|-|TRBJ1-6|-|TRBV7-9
TGTGCCAGCAGCTTAGGGAGTATAGGCGGTCTCCACTTT
CASSLGSIGGLHF
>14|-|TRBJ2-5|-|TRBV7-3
TGTGCCAGCAGCTTAGGAGCGTCGGGGGAGACCCAGTACTTC
CASSLGASGETQYF
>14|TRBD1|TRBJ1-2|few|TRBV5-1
TGCGCCAGCACCTCGGGACAGGGAACCGATGGCTACACCTTC
CASTSGQGTDGYTF
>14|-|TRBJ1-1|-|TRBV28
TGTGCCAGCAGTTTATCCAGGGGCTTTACTGAAGCTTTCTTT
CASSLSRGFTEAFF
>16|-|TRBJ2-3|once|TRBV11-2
TGTGCCAGCAGCTTAGCAGGCCACGGAAGCACAGATACGCAGTATTTT
CASSLAGHGSTDTQYF
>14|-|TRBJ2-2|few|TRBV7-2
TGTGCCAGCAGCTTAGTAGTACCCACCGGGGAGCTGTTTTTT
CASSLVVPTGELFF
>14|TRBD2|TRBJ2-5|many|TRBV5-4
TGTGCCAGCAGCCTTGGGACTAGCGAAGAGACCCAGTACTTC
CASSLGTSEETQYF
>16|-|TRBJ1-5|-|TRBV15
TGTGCCACCAGCAGAGATCGCAGCGATAGCAATCAGCCCCAGCATTTT
CATSRDRSDSNQPQHF
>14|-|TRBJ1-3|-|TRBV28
TGTGCCAGCTGTACAGGGCTATCCGGAAACACCATATATTTT
CASCTGLSGNTIYF
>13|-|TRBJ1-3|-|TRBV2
TGTGCCAGCACCCGGGAATCCGGAAACACCATATATTTT
CASTRESGNTIYF
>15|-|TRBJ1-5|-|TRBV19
TGTGCCAGTAGTCGAGAGACACCACTAGGACAGCCCCAGCATTTT
CASSRETPLGQPQHF
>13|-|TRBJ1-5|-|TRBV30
TGTGCCTGGAGTGTGACAGGAGGCCAGCCCCAGCATTTT
CAWSVTGGQPQHF
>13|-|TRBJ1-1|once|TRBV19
TGTGCCAGTAGTTCGGGGGGGAGCACTGAAGCTTTCTTT
CASSSGGSTEAFF
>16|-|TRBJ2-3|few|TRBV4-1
TGCGCCAGCAGCCCCCTCTTAGCGGCTGTCACAGATACGCAGTATTTT
CASSPLLAAVTDTQYF
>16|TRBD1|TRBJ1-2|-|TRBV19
TGTGCCAGTAGTTTAGCTTATGGGACAGGGACCAGCGGCTACACCTTC
CASSLAYGTGTSGYTF
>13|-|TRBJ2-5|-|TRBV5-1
TGCGCCAGCAGCCTACAGCCCCAAGAGACCCAGTACTTC
CASSLQPQETQYF
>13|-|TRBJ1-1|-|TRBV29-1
TGCAGCGCCCCAAATCCGGAGGGTTTCCAAGCTTTCTTT
CSAPNPEGFQAFF
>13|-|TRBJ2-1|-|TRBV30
TGTGCCTGGAGTGTAGGGGGGGCCAATGAGCAGTTCTTC
CAWSVGGANEQFF